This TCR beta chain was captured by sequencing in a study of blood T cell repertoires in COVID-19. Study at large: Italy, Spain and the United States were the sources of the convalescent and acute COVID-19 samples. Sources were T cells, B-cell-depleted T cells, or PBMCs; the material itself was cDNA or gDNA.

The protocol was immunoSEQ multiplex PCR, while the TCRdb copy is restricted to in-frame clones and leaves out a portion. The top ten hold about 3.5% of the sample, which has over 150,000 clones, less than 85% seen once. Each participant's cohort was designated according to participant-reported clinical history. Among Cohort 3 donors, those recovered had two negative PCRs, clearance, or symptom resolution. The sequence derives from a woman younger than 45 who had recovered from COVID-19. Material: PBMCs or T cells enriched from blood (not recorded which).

The CDR3 DNA reads TGCAGCGCTACCGAGGGCTACACCTTC. Its translation is CSATEGYTF. V gene TRBV29-1 combines with J gene TRBJ1-2; unclear D gene. Trimming shortened V by 7 bases and J by 8 bases, and 8 bases separated the two germline ends. Germline V CDR1 and CDR2: SQVTM, ANQGSEA. The CDR3 loop spans 9 amino acids.